The present entry profiles one TCR beta chain with its context. The method was immunoSEQ multiplex PCR; TCRdb's version includes in-frame clones alone and lacks a portion of them. The sample holds approximately 140,000 clones, about nine tenths seen once. The sample originates from a study of blood T cell repertoires in COVID-19. The source material was peripheral blood. The receptor was derived from a human donor with COVID-19, enrolled during active disease. The donor label of this sample is uncertain.

The CDR3 DNA sequence: TGTGCCAGCAGCCAAGGACAGGGTCTCTCCGGCTACACCTTC. Protein sequence: CASSQGQGLSGYTF. The rearrangement links TRBV3-1 (or the pseudogene TRBV3-2) to TRBJ1-2; 7 bases fit TRBD1. The V gene end was trimmed by 1 base and the J gene end by 8 bases; junction bases not matched to a gene: 7. CDR3 length equals 14 residues. Looked up from germline, CDR1 is LGHDT and CDR2 is YNNKEL (reference sequence).